One sample yielded the 30 T cell receptor beta chains listed below, sequenced in a study of human T cells and chemical hapten exposure. TCRdb reprocessed the RACE reads with MiXCR, giving one entry per CDR3 protein. The sample carries tens of thousands of distinct CDR3 sequences, less than 14% recorded once. The time point was: patch test 3, about 24 weeks after DPC sensitization. Treatment meaning: therapeutic diphenylcyclopropenone sensitization with weekly scalp DPC. The source was whole blood, collected in connection with sensitization to the hapten diphenylcyclopropenone (DPC). These TCRs come from a woman aged 45-65 years with alopecia areata. Some clones in this sample may be carry-over from other donors' samples.

This clonotype showed up many times. J is TRBJ1-6 and V is TRBV11-2; D is possibly TRBD1 (5 bases). Trimming removed 5 bases at V and 7 bases at J, with 21 bases between. This CDR3 spans 17 amino acids. CDR1 and CDR2 from the germline V gene are SGHAT and FQNNGV. The CDR3, as DNA: TGTGCCAGCAGCCCCCGGGGCGGAGGCGCAGAGAATTCACCCCTCCACTTT. As protein: CASSPRGGGAENSPLHF.

This clonotype occurred a few times. The CDR3 spells CASRRGTGGNTIYF. The CDR3, as DNA: TGTGCCAGCCGCCGAGGGACAGGTGGAAACACCATATATTTT. V usage is TRBV3-1 and J usage is TRBJ1-3, with 8 bases matching TRBD1. CDR1 is LGHDT and CDR2 is YNNKEL in the germline V gene (reference sequence). CDR3 length: 14 amino acids. With 8 bases clipped from V and 3 bases from J, the junction kept 6 bases outside the gene matches.

The chain combines TRBV3-1 with TRBJ2-7; 10 positions agree with TRBD2. In germline, CDR1 is LGHDT, CDR2 YNNKEL (reference sequence). Germline trimming cut 4 bases from V and 2 bases from J; bases unmatched to any gene: 2. The CDR3 contains 14 residues. DNA of the CDR3: TGTGCCAGCAGCCGGACTAGCGGTGCCTACGAGCAGTACTTC. Its translation is CASSRTSGAYEQYF.

This rearrangement joins TRBV20-1 to TRBJ1-5; 8 nucleotides line up with TRBD1. V was clipped by 2 bases and J by 4 bases; unmatched bases: 4. CDR1 and CDR2 (germline): DFQATT, SNEGSKA (reference sequence). This CDR3 comprises 14 residues. CDR3 sequence: CSARHRGVNQPQHF. DNA for the CDR3: TGCAGTGCTAGACACAGGGGGGTTAATCAGCCCCAGCATTTT.

This clonotype was picked up a small number of times. The rearrangement joins TRBV3-1 to TRBJ2-7, with unresolved D. The CDR3 covers 12 residues. Germline values: CDR1 LGHDT, CDR2 YNNKEL (reference sequence). The V end was cut by 4 bases, the J end by 2 bases, with 6 bases between. CDR3 residues: CASSRGTYEQYF. The CDR3 DNA reads TGTGCCAGCAGCCGTGGGACCTACGAGCAGTACTTC.

This clonotype was observed at least ten times. The chain uses TRBV10-3 and TRBJ1-2; D is unresolved. Germline CDR1 reads ENHRY; CDR2 reads SYGVKD. The CDR3 runs to 13 residues. The ends were cut back, 4 bases at V and 4 bases at J, with 10 bases in the middle. CDR3 bases: TGTGCCATCAGTGGGGAAGGAGGCTATGGCTACACCTTC. As protein: CAISGEGGYGYTF.

This clonotype was seen more than once but under ten times. The chain links TRBV7-2 to TRBJ2-7, with 9 bases matching TRBD2. After removal of 3 bases from V and 4 bases from J, the junction contained 7 bases not matched to a gene. CDR1 is SGHTA and CDR2 is FQGNSA in the germline V gene. This CDR3 spans 15 amino acids. The CDR3 nucleotides are TGTGCCAGCAGCTTCCTTACTAGCGGGCAATACGAGCAGTACTTC. It specifies CASSFLTSGQYEQYF.

This clonotype was picked up many times. This rearrangement joins TRBV7-9 to TRBJ1-4; 9 bases line up with TRBD1. V shed 4 bases and J 4 bases; nucleotides not matched to a gene: 7. The CDR3 has 16 residues. CDR1 and CDR2 (germline): SEHNR, FQNEAQ (reference sequence). CDR3 sequence reads: CASSSRTGVDNEKLFF. The CDR3 DNA is TGTGCCAGCAGCTCCCGGACAGGGGTCGATAATGAAAAACTGTTTTTT.

The table lists this clonotype with many counts. This chain uses TRBV24-1 with TRBJ2-3, with 8 bases lining up with TRBD1. Germline V gene lookup returns CDR1 KGHDR and CDR2 SFDVKD. This CDR3 is built from 17 residues. With 4 bases clipped from V and 2 bases from J, the junction kept 10 bases outside the gene matches. CDR3 residues: CATSDPTRTGPTDTQYF. DNA of the CDR3: TGTGCCACCAGTGACCCTACCCGGACAGGGCCCACAGATACGCAGTATTTT.

This clonotype was observed a handful of times. Written as DNA, the CDR3 is TGCAGCGTTGTGTACCTAGCGGGGTACAATGAGCAGTTCTTC. Its translation is CSVVYLAGYNEQFF. The chain has TRBV29-1 and TRBJ2-1; 9 bases line up with TRBD2. The CDR3 runs 14 residues. Germline V CDR1 and CDR2: SQVTM, ANQGSEA. The V gene end was trimmed by 4 bases and the J gene end by 4 bases; junction bases not matched to a gene: 5.

About this clonotype itself: Sequence at one end of the junction differs from germline and may be a read error. The rearrangement links TRBV12-3 or TRBV12-4 to TRBJ1-4; D perhaps matches TRBD1 (6 bases). The CDR3 loop spans 12 amino acids. CDR3 sequence reads: CASSFSSQGLTF. CDR3 coding DNA: TGTGCCAGCAGTTTCAGTTCGCAGGGGCTCACTTTT.

The sample holds many counts of this clonotype. The chain has TRBV10-3 and TRBJ2-3; unclear D gene. V was cut by 4 bases and J by 9 bases, with 11 bases left in between. The length of the CDR3 is 12 residues. CDR1 ENHRY and CDR2 SYGVKD come from the germline V gene. CDR3 protein: CAISGSAETQYF. CDR3 DNA sequence: TGTGCCATCAGTGGCTCGGCGGAGACGCAGTATTTT.

Ten or more counts support this clonotype. V and J are TRBV2 and TRBJ2-3, with D possibly being TRBD1 (5 bases). Germline values: CDR1 SNHLY, CDR2 FYNNEI. V lost 5 bases, J lost 0 bases, and 12 bases lay in between. This CDR3 has 15 amino acids. This CDR3 is CASSRQFSSTDTQYF. In nucleotides, the CDR3 is TGTGCCAGCAGTAGACAGTTTTCTAGCACAGATACGCAGTATTTT.

The V call is TRBV5-4, the J call TRBJ1-2; D is unclear. Trimming took off 0 bases at V and 1 base at J, with 7 bases between the two ends. The CDR3 length is 14 residues. The germline gives CDR1 SGHNT, CDR2 YYREEE (reference sequence). As DNA, the CDR3 is TGTGCCAGCAGCTTGGACCAGTATAACTATGGCTACACCTTC. This gives the protein CASSLDQYNYGYTF.

Many counts were recorded for this clonotype. The chain recombines TRBV5-1 with TRBJ1-5; the D gene is possibly TRBD1 (5 bases). The V end lost 4 bases, the J end lost 0 bases, and 11 bases lay between the germline ends. There are 15 residues in the CDR3. CDR1 is SGHRS and CDR2 is YFSETQ in the germline V gene. In DNA form, the CDR3 reads TGCGCCAGCAGCCGGGACGGTAATAGCAATCAGCCCCAGCATTTT. Translating gives CASSRDGNSNQPQHF.

J is TRBJ2-5 and V is TRBV20-1; tentatively, D is TRBD1 (6 bases). Germline loops: CDR1 DFQATT, CDR2 SNEGSKA (reference sequence). The CDR3 is made up of 16 amino acids. The V end was cut by 0 bases, the J end by 1 base, with 15 bases between. The DNA for the CDR3 is TGCAGTGCTAGAGAGGGTTGGCGGACAGTCCAAGAGACCCAGTACTTC. This sequence encodes CSAREGWRTVQETQYF.

The chain uses TRBV24-1 and TRBJ2-1; weak D call: TRBD2 (6 bases). The germline V gene has CDR1 KGHDR and CDR2 SFDVKD. The V end was cut by 4 bases, the J end by 2 bases, with 14 bases between. The CDR3 spans 16 residues. CDR3 region: CATSDRGLGAYNEQFF. The CDR3 nucleotides read TGTGCCACCAGTGACCGGGGACTTGGGGCCTACAATGAGCAGTTCTTC.

In its sample, this clonotype was seen a few times. The gene calls are TRBV10-3 and TRBJ2-2; perhaps TRBD1 as D (5 bases). Germline CDR1 ENHRY, CDR2 SYGVKD. The CDR3 is 14 residues long. V lost 0 bases to trimming and J lost 6 bases, with 8 bases between them. The CDR3 region is CAISESKGAGELFF. As DNA, the CDR3 is TGTGCCATCAGTGAGTCGAAAGGGGCCGGGGAGCTGTTTTTT.

This chain links TRBV28 with TRBJ1-1; no clear D gene. In germline, CDR1 is MDHEN, CDR2 SYDVKM. The CDR3 is made up of 13 amino acids. With 6 bases removed from V and 0 bases from J, the gap between germline ends came to 8 bases. Here the CDR3 reads CASRLQVNTEAFF. The CDR3 region has the DNA TGTGCCAGCAGGCTTCAGGTGAACACTGAAGCTTTCTTT. Using reference TRBV28 and TRBJ1-1 for the parts outside the CDR3, the full variable domain is DVKVTQSSRYLVKRTGEKVFLECVQDMDHENMFWYRQDPGLGLRLIYFSYDVKMKEKGDIPEGYSVSREKKERFSLILESASTNQTSMYLCASRLQVNTEAFFGQGTRLTVV.

The chain is built from TRBV7-8 and TRBJ2-3, with 10 bases that match TRBD2. The J segment lost 5 bases and the V segment lost 5 bases, leaving 7 bases of the junction unmatched. Germline-derived CDR1 and CDR2 are SGHVS and FQNEAQ. The CDR3 loop spans 15 amino acids. DNA of the CDR3: TGTGCCAGCAGCCAACAAGCGGGAGGGGGAGATACGCAGTATTTT. Its protein product is CASSQQAGGGDTQYF.

The V call is TRBV30, the J call TRBJ2-3; maybe TRBD1 (6 bases). Germline V CDR1 and CDR2: GTSNPN, SVGIG (reference sequence). The CDR3 extends over 11 amino acids. The V gene lost 0 bases and the J gene lost 10 bases, with 8 bases spanning the gap. Written as DNA, the CDR3 is TGTGCCTGGAGTGTAAAGGGGGCGCAGTATTTT. The encoded protein is CAWSVKGAQYF. Complete variable domain (other parts from reference TRBV30 and TRBJ2-3): SQTIHQWPATLVQPVGSPLSLECTVEGTSNPNLYWYRQAAGRGLQLLFYSVGIGQISSEVPQNLSASRPQDRQFILSSKKLLLSDSGFYLCAWSVKGAQYFGPGTRLTVL.

V is TRBV29-1 and J is TRBJ1-1; weak D call: TRBD1 (6 bases). This CDR3 region has 12 residues. CDR1 and CDR2 from the germline V gene are SQVTM and ANQGSEA. Trimming removed 6 bases from V and 5 bases from J, with 13 bases in between. The CDR3 loop reads CSVRQGQTEAFF. The CDR3 bases are TGCAGCGTGAGGCAGGGGCAAACTGAAGCTTTCTTT. Variable domain in full (rest from reference TRBV29-1 and TRBJ1-1): SAVISQKPSRDICQRGTSLTIQCQVDSQVTMMFWYRQQPGQSLTLIATANQGSEATYESGFVIDKFPISRPNLTFSTLTVSNMSPEDSSIYLCSVRQGQTEAFFGQGTRLTVV.

This clonotype was counted at least ten times. The chain employs TRBV11-3 and TRBJ2-5; 11 nucleotides align to TRBD2. Germline V gene sequence: CDR1 SGHNT, CDR2 YENEEA. This CDR3 region has 20 residues. V was pared by 5 bases and J by 4 bases, with 21 bases of the junction left unmatched. In DNA, the CDR3 is TGTGCCAGCAGCCCCTCCCCGGGATCCCGGCTAGCGGGAGGAGCAGAGACCCAGTACTTC. It codes for CASSPSPGSRLAGGAETQYF.

This clonotype was detected ten times or more. V gene TRBV5-1 combines with J gene TRBJ2-1, with TRBD2 matching over 15 bases. V dropped 3 bases and J dropped 1; count of bases not matched to a gene: 8. Germline CDR1 reads SGHRS; CDR2 reads YFSETQ. This CDR3 comprises 19 residues. The CDR3 here is CASSSGLAGGVASYNEQFF. Written as DNA, the CDR3 is TGCGCCAGCAGCTCAGGACTAGCGGGAGGGGTTGCATCCTACAATGAGCAGTTCTTC.

This clonotype was detected a few times. V gene TRBV6-5 combines with J gene TRBJ2-2; 7 nucleotides match TRBD1. Germline CDR1 MNHEY, CDR2 SVGAGI. The ends lost 8 bases at V and 7 bases at J; junction bases unmatched: 13. The CDR3 length is 15 residues. The CDR3 loop reads CASAGDRVGFGELFF. The CDR3 DNA reads as TGTGCCAGCGCAGGAGACAGGGTTGGGTTCGGGGAGCTGTTTTTT.

This clonotype was seen a handful of times. This sequence joins TRBV3-1 and TRBJ2-3; 8 nucleotides align to TRBD2. The CDR3 spans 17 residues. The germline V gene encodes CDR1 LGHDT and CDR2 YNNKEL (reference sequence). V lost 3 bases, J lost 0 bases, and 8 bases stayed unmatched. CDR3 sequence: CASSQASGFSSTDTQYF. CDR3 sequence (DNA): TGTGCCAGCAGCCAGGCTAGCGGGTTCTCTAGCACAGATACGCAGTATTTT.

The genes are TRBV15 and TRBJ2-7; TRBD1 or TRBD2 may be the D gene (6 bases each). V lost 0 bases and J lost 4, with 13 bases in between. Germline V gene lookup returns CDR1 LNHNV and CDR2 YYDKDF (reference sequence). The CDR3 contains 15 residues. The CDR3 here is CATSRDRGPMYEQYF. The CDR3 DNA is TGTGCCACCAGCAGAGATCGGGGGCCAATGTACGAGCAGTACTTC.

This clonotype was recorded a few times. V gene TRBV4-2 combines with J gene TRBJ2-3; D possibly corresponds to TRBD2 (6 bases). Germline V gene lookup returns CDR1 LGHNA and CDR2 YNFKEQ. The CDR3 loop spans 17 amino acids. V dropped 2 bases and J dropped 0 bases, with 15 bases sitting between them. The DNA of the CDR3 is TGTGCCAGCAGCCAACACGGGAGCCGGGCCAGCACAGATACGCAGTATTTT. It encodes CASSQHGSRASTDTQYF.

Only a few counts were recorded for this clonotype. The V call is TRBV12-3 or TRBV12-4, the J call TRBJ2-1; D call uncertain. Trimming shortened V by 5 bases and J by 9 bases, and 20 bases separated the two germline ends. The CDR3 loop spans 15 amino acids. CDR3 in amino acids: CASSPVVGRLGEQFF. For the CDR3, the DNA is TGTGCCAGCAGTCCGGTGGTAGGGCGGTTAGGTGAGCAGTTCTTC.

The gene calls are TRBV3-1 and TRBJ2-7, with TRBD1 matching 8 bases. Per the germline V gene, CDR1 is LGHDT and CDR2 is YNNKEL (reference sequence). V lost 4 bases to trimming and J lost 2 bases; unmatched junction nucleotides: 4. The CDR3 loop spans 14 amino acids. The CDR3 coding sequence is TGTGCCAGCAGCCGGAGGACAGGGACCTACGAGCAGTACTTC. It codes for CASSRRTGTYEQYF.